This TCR beta chain came from a study of CD8 T cells in ankylosing spondylitis. The study's findings and limits: The study identified a TCR beta motif of about eight highly homologous variants that appeared characteristic of ankylosing spondylitis blood. It was reported that disease-linked clones were significantly enriched in matched ankylosing spondylitis synovial fluid. Clones linked to disease, bearing a CD8+ phenotype, were relatively rare in peripheral blood.

As to this clonotype: Its specificity is not known.

Via MiXCR, TCRdb re-called the 5' RACE reads, giving one row per CDR3 protein. Of fewer than 400,000 distinct CDR3 sequences in the sample, around 7.6% are singletons; the top ten hold roughly 14%. Trimming shortened V by 4 bases and J by 3 bases, and 13 bases separated the two germline ends. Germline V CDR1 and CDR2: SGHRS, YFSETQ. The CDR3 totals 15 residues. The sample taken for sequencing was blood, either unsorted or a sorted T cell fraction (not recorded which). The clonotype was recovered from a male donor with ankylosing spondylitis. This chain connects TRBV5-1 to TRBJ2-2, with D perhaps given as TRBD1 or TRBD2 (5 bases each). The CDR3 bases are TGCGCCAGCAGCCAAAGAGGGGACGACACCGGGGAGCTGTTTTTT. Residues: CASSQRGDDTGELFF.